This T cell receptor (beta chain) was obtained from a study of blood T cell repertoires in COVID-19. Original analysis: Cell counts per sample came from amplifying reference gene primers. The assay was immunoSEQ multiplex PCR, and TCRdb's table has in-frame clones only and misses some. V and J calls and clone size come straight from that table; D and trimming were deduced from the DNA. The table shows approximately 230,000 clones, with about 85% occurring only once. This clone occurred a few times. CDR1 and CDR2 from the germline V gene are SGHNT and YYREEE (reference sequence). J gave up 4 bases and V 4 bases, and 3 bases lay outside the gene matches. The CDR3 consists of 13 residues.

The J gene is TRBJ1-1, the V gene TRBV5-4; 8 bases align to TRBD1. The source material was peripheral blood. This clonotype was sampled from a man aged 18 to 35 with active or convalescent COVID-19. The CDR3 DNA sequence: TGTGCCAGCAGCCCGGACAGGGCCACTGAAGCTTTCTTT. Amino acids: CASSPDRATEAFF.